This TCR beta chain was observed in a study of cytomegalovirus exposure and HLA in healthy donors. The CDR3 runs 15 residues. V lost 4 bases, J lost 2 bases, and 3 bases stayed unmatched. CDR1 is MNHEY and CDR2 is SVGAGI in the germline V gene. Clones were sequenced by immunoSEQ multiplex PCR, and TCRdb holds only the in-frame ones, with some missing. Found here are roughly 120,000 clones, roughly nine tenths of them singletons; the top ten hold under 2%. The genes are TRBV6-5 and TRBJ2-1; 9 bases fit TRBD2. The sequence came from a woman between 18 and 30 years old in good health and CMV-seronegative. Specimen: PBMCs. The chain's CDR3 is CASSFRGRAYNEQFF. CDR3 sequence (DNA): TGTGCCAGCAGTTTCCGCGGGAGGGCCTACAATGAGCAGTTCTTC.